This is a list of T cell receptor beta chains from one sample in a study of shared clonotypes between healthy human individuals. This table comes from immunoSEQ multiplex PCR, and its TCRdb copy is limited to in-frame clones, with some not included. This table holds under 1 million clones, roughly 96% found once. Sample: naive CD8+ T cells sorted from blood. The receptors come from a man younger than 45 in good health. Both conserved end residues are part of each CDR3. D genes are given only for firm matches.

j_call d_call v_call cdr3_nt cdr3_aa
TRBJ1-5 NA TRBV7-9 TGTGCCAGCAGCATTAGCCGCGGGGAAAGAGATCAGCCCCAGCATTTT CASSISRGERDQPQHF
TRBJ2-6 TRBD1 TRBV30 TGTGCCTGGACAGGGGGAACTGGGGCCAACGTCCTGACTTTC CAWTGGTGANVLTF
TRBJ2-3 NA TRBV27 TGTGCCAGCAGTTTATGCCTAAAACCATTT CASSLCLKPF
TRBJ2-5 NA TRBV4-1 TGCGCCAGCAGCCAGTATGGCCAGGGCCTCCAAGAGACCCAGTACTTC CASSQYGQGLQETQYF
TRBJ2-2 TRBD2 TRBV7-6 TGTGCCAGCAGCTTATTTCGGGGCGGGAGTTCAGGGGAGCTGTTTTTT CASSLFRGGSSGELFF
TRBJ1-2 NA TRBV19 TGTGCCAGTAGTATTTTCATAGACTATGGCTACACCTTC CASSIFIDYGYTF
TRBJ2-7 NA TRBV7-8 TGTGCCAGCAGCTCTTACGGAGAATCCTCCTACGAGCAGTACTTC CASSSYGESSYEQYF
TRBJ2-3 NA TRBV29-1 TGCAGCGTTGAAGCCGTCAGCGGAGGCACAGATACGCAGTATTTT CSVEAVSGGTDTQYF
TRBJ1-1 NA TRBV2 TGTGCCAGCAGTGATGGCCGACTGAACACTGAAGCTTTCTTT CASSDGRLNTEAFF
TRBJ2-7 TRBD1 TRBV9 TGTGCCAGCAGCGTAGGGACAGGGGGAGTCGAGCAGTACTTC CASSVGTGGVEQYF
TRBJ2-2 NA TRBV6-5 TGTGCCAGCAGTTACCTCGGGGGAGCCACCGGGGAGCTGTTTTTT CASSYLGGATGELFF